Below, 19 T cell receptor beta chains from the same sample are listed, as sequenced in a study of beta chain features in type 1 diabetes. Expressed TCRB transcripts were sequenced, since all the RNA that had been isolated was reverse transcribed. Sequenced by immunoSEQ multiplex PCR; TCRdb stores in-frame clones only, minus some. The sample carries 150,000 to 180,000 clones, around 8.5% recorded once. Material for sequencing was central memory CD4+ T cells from blood. These receptor sequences come from a man aged 18 to 35 in good health.

The chain links TRBV9 to TRBJ2-5; 16 bases fit TRBD2. Germline V gene data show CDR1 as SGDLS and CDR2 as YYNGEE. The CDR3 contains 17 residues. After removal of 4 bases from V and 5 bases from J, the junction contained 8 bases not matched to a gene. CDR3 sequence (DNA): TGTGCCAGCAGCCCGAGGGGACTAGCGGGGGGGTTGGAGACCCAGTACTTC. Its translation: CASSPRGLAGGLETQYF.

This clone has at least ten counts. The chain joins TRBV9 to TRBJ2-4; D unclear. CDR1 and CDR2 (germline): SGDLS, YYNGEE. The CDR3 consists of 12 residues. V lost 4 bases, J lost 2 bases, and 4 bases lay in between. DNA for the CDR3: TGTGCCAGCAGCTCCTCCAAAAACATTCAGTACTTC. Translating gives CASSSSKNIQYF.

V is TRBV5-1 and J is TRBJ2-1, with a tentative D call TRBD1 (5 bases). The CDR3 loop spans 15 amino acids. Germline values: CDR1 SGHRS, CDR2 YFSETQ. Trimming left V 4 bases short and J 2 bases short, with 13 bases between. The CDR3 here is CASSILTGTYNEQFF. In nucleotides, the CDR3 is TGCGCCAGCAGCATACTTACAGGTACCTACAATGAGCAGTTCTTC.

This clone was detected ten times or more. This chain connects TRBV29-1 to TRBJ1-1; a weak D match, TRBD1 (6 bases). This CDR3 is built from 12 residues. Trimming left V 7 bases short and J 3 bases short, with 12 bases between. Germline V gene sequence: CDR1 SQVTM, CDR2 ANQGSEA. CDR3 DNA sequence: TGCAGCGCCTCCGGGACATACACTGAAGCTTTCTTT. This encodes CSASGTYTEAFF.

The table lists this clone with a few counts. The V call is TRBV4-3, the J call TRBJ2-3; 8 bases map to TRBD2. The germline gives CDR1 LGHNA, CDR2 YSLEER. The CDR3 loop spans 16 amino acids. V shed 0 bases and J 5 bases; nucleotides not matched to a gene: 7. CDR3 sequence: CASSQDNPGGQDTQYF. The CDR3 bases are TGCGCCAGCAGCCAAGATAACCCGGGAGGGCAAGATACGCAGTATTTT.

The CDR3 sequence is CASSQVMTGRLRSGNTIYF. CDR3 coding DNA: TGCGCCAGCAGCCAAGTGATGACAGGGAGACTCCGCTCTGGAAACACCATATATTTT. The rearrangement joins TRBV4-1 to TRBJ1-3; 7 bases line up with TRBD1. The germline gives CDR1 MGHRA, CDR2 YSYEKL. J was trimmed by 0 bases and V by 1 base; bases with no gene match: 12. The length of the CDR3 is 19 residues.

The chain has TRBV2 and TRBJ2-5; possible D gene TRBD1, 5 bases. Trimming left V 6 bases short and J 9 bases short, with 14 bases between. Germline loops: CDR1 SNHLY, CDR2 FYNNEI. The CDR3 runs 12 residues. Here the CDR3 DNA reads TGTGCCAGCAGACCCGATGGGGCGCCCCAGTACTTC. Amino acids: CASRPDGAPQYF.

This chain connects TRBV27 to TRBJ1-2, with 8 nucleotides matching TRBD1. The CDR3 contains 14 residues. The V gene end was trimmed by 6 bases and the J gene end by 8 bases; junction bases not matched to a gene: 11. Germline-derived CDR1 and CDR2 are MNHEY and SMNVEV (reference sequence). CDR3 protein: CASRRTGGVRGYTF. CDR3 coding DNA: TGTGCCAGCAGGCGCACAGGGGGAGTGCGGGGCTACACCTTC.

The chain is built from TRBV30 and TRBJ1-2; D is unclear. The V and J ends lost 2 bases and 4 bases respectively, with 11 bases between them. The germline V gene has CDR1 GTSNPN and CDR2 SVGIG (reference sequence). The CDR3 has 13 residues. CDR3 nucleotide sequence: TGTGCCTGGAGTACCTCAAACACCTATGGCTACACCTTC. Protein: CAWSTSNTYGYTF.

This clone occurred a few times. V gene TRBV18 combines with J gene TRBJ2-1; TRBD2 matches 8 bases. V trimming: 6 bases; J trimming: 7 bases; junction bases outside the gene matches: 5. Germline V lookup: CDR1 KGHSH, CDR2 LQKENI. The CDR3 totals 13 residues. This CDR3 is CASSIRLANEQFF. The CDR3 bases are TGTGCCAGCTCTATCCGACTAGCGAATGAGCAGTTCTTC.

This clone showed up many times. The rearrangement joins TRBV27 to TRBJ1-1; TRBD1 is a possible D gene (5 bases). Per germline, CDR1 MNHEY and CDR2 SMNVEV (reference sequence). The CDR3 covers 14 residues. V was shortened by 2 bases and J by 5 bases, with 12 bases between the two germline ends. The CDR3 DNA is TGTGCCAGCAGTTTAAGGGGCCAGGGAACTGAAGCTTTCTTT. Protein sequence: CASSLRGQGTEAFF.

This clone was detected many times. The sample contains more than one DNA sequence encoding this CDR3. The CDR3 loop is CASSSTGDYGYTF. CDR3 DNA: TGTGCCAGCAGTTCCACAGGGGACTATGGCTACACCTTC. The chain carries TRBV7-9 and TRBJ1-2; 7 positions agree with TRBD1. The CDR3 spans 13 residues. Germline V gene data show CDR1 as SEHNR and CDR2 as FQNEAQ (reference sequence). J gave up 3 bases and V 6 bases, and 4 bases lay outside the gene matches.

This chain uses TRBV9 with TRBJ2-7; 7 bases match TRBD2. V was clipped by 5 bases and J by 3 bases; unmatched bases: 5. The germline V gene encodes CDR1 SGDLS and CDR2 YYNGEE. The CDR3 totals 13 residues. The CDR3 reads CASSGGGNYEQYF. The CDR3 DNA is TGTGCCAGCAGTGGGGGGGGTAACTACGAGCAGTACTTC.

In this sample, this clone turned up a few times. This chain joins TRBV5-1 and TRBJ2-5, with D unclear. The V end lost 1 base, the J end lost 1 base, and 14 bases lay between the germline ends. The germline V gene has CDR1 SGHRS and CDR2 YFSETQ. The CDR3 runs 16 residues. The CDR3 sequence is CASSLRATLTQETQYF. CDR3 bases: TGCGCCAGCAGCTTGCGAGCGACCCTTACCCAAGAGACCCAGTACTTC.

There are many counts of this clone. This rearrangement joins TRBV18 to TRBJ1-1; D is undetermined. The CDR3 consists of 13 residues. V was clipped by 3 bases and J by 6 bases, with 11 bases between them. The germline CDR1 and CDR2 sequences are KGHSH and LQKENI. CDR3 residues: CASSPAANAEAFF. As DNA, the CDR3 is TGTGCCAGCTCACCCGCGGCGAATGCTGAAGCTTTCTTT.

Only a few counts were recorded for this clone. The chain has TRBV29-1 and TRBJ2-2; 7 bases align to TRBD2. Germline V gene sequence: CDR1 SQVTM, CDR2 ANQGSEA. V gave up 1 base and J gave up 5 bases; unmatched junction bases: 7. The CDR3 totals 15 residues. CDR3 protein: CSVEARGVGTGELFF. The CDR3 DNA follows: TGCAGCGTTGAAGCCCGGGGGGTTGGAACCGGGGAGCTGTTTTTT.

Many counts were recorded for this clone. The rearrangement uses TRBV5-4 and TRBJ2-7; 8 bases match TRBD1. The CDR3 length is 13 residues. Germline trimming cut 0 bases from V and 7 bases from J; bases unmatched to any gene: 3. The germline V gene encodes CDR1 SGHNT and CDR2 YYREEE (reference sequence). For the CDR3, the DNA is TGTGCCAGCAGCTTGGAAAGGACAGGGGAGCAGTACTTC. It specifies CASSLERTGEQYF.

This clone was detected only a few times. V usage is TRBV7-2 and J usage is TRBJ2-4; D ambiguous. CDR1 and CDR2 from the germline V gene are SGHTA and FQGNSA. The CDR3 has 13 residues. V lost 7 bases to trimming and J lost 0 bases, with 7 bases between them. The CDR3 here is CASTPGAKNIQYF. The CDR3 DNA reads TGTGCCAGCACCCCAGGAGCCAAAAACATTCAGTACTTC.

The V call is TRBV29-1, the J call TRBJ1-4; D gene uncertain. Germline loops: CDR1 SQVTM, CDR2 ANQGSEA. V lost 5 bases and J 0 bases, leaving 10 bases between the germline ends. The CDR3 runs to 14 residues. CDR3 region: CSVSDGATNEKLFF. The DNA for the CDR3 is TGCAGCGTTTCGGACGGGGCAACTAATGAAAAACTGTTTTTT.